This T cell receptor beta chain was sequenced in a study of CD8+ T cells in alopecia areata. Study-level results: Having one nonresponder leaves uncertain how baseline CD8+ expansion relates to response.

V was cut by 9 bases and J by 11 bases, with 11 bases left in between. There are 9 residues in the CDR3. In germline, CDR1 is SGDLS, CDR2 YYNGEE. Once RNA had been extracted, it was reverse transcribed into cDNA to act as the sequencing template. Libraries were prepared by immunoSEQ multiplex PCR; TCRdb keeps only in-frame clonotypes and omits some of them. The sample records about 200,000 clones, around 60% being singletons. The treatment is: oral pan-JAK inhibitor, 5-10 mg twice daily. As regards this clone: Its antigen is not known.

The gene calls are TRBV9 and TRBJ1-1; no definite D call. The TCR sequence derives from a human donor with alopecia areata. Specimen: CD4+ T cells sorted from blood, collected between weeks 47 and 50, from a patient treated with tofacitinib. The chain's CDR3 is CAKPRRAFF. CDR3 bases: TGTGCCAAACCACGGCGGGCTTTCTTT.